This passage covers 17 T cell receptor beta chains from one sample sequenced in a study of shared clonotypes between healthy human individuals. Sequencing used immunoSEQ multiplex PCR; TCRdb keeps in-frame clones, though not all of them. Of 650,000 to 800,000 clones in the sample, over 55% were seen once. The sample taken for sequencing was memory CD4+ T cells sorted from blood. As to subset: CD45RA-negative fraction. These receptors all come from a woman aged 25 to 39 in good health.

This clone appeared a few times. This CDR3 is CASSPETSLEQFF. The CDR3 DNA is TGTGCCAGCAGCCCGGAGACTAGTCTTGAGCAGTTCTTC. The chain couples TRBV7-3 to TRBJ2-1; the D gene is possibly TRBD2 (6 bases). V was pared by 5 bases and J by 9 bases, with 14 bases between. CDR1 is SGHTA, CDR2 FQGTGA, per germline. The length of the CDR3 is 13 residues.

In its sample, this clone was seen many times. Other nucleotide sequences from this sample produce the same CDR3. The rearrangement joins TRBV30 to TRBJ1-1; a possible D gene is TRBD1 (5 bases). Germline values: CDR1 GTSNPN, CDR2 SVGIG (reference sequence). The length of the CDR3 is 13 residues. The V gene lost 3 bases and the J gene lost 1 base, with 9 bases spanning the gap. The CDR3 protein is CAWRTGPNTEAFF. In DNA, the CDR3 is TGTGCCTGGAGAACGGGGCCGAACACTGAAGCTTTCTTT.

The chain carries TRBV5-1 and TRBJ2-5; D ambiguous. V dropped 1 base and J dropped 4 bases, with 11 bases sitting between them. This CDR3 is built from 14 residues. Germline CDR1 reads SGHRS; CDR2 reads YFSETQ. The CDR3: CASSLSYIGETQYF. The CDR3 DNA sequence: TGCGCCAGCAGCTTGAGTTACATCGGAGAGACCCAGTACTTC.

The chain recombines TRBV5-4 with TRBJ2-7, with 12 nucleotides matching TRBD2. The CDR3 length is 15 residues. Germline-derived CDR1 and CDR2 are SGHNT and YYREEE (reference sequence). The ends lost 4 bases at V and 5 bases at J; junction bases unmatched: 7. The CDR3 nucleotides read TGTGCCAGCAGCAAATCTAGCGGGAGGGCCGACGAGCAGTACTTC. Translating gives CASSKSSGRADEQYF.

The chain links TRBV28 to TRBJ1-1; 8 bases are shared with TRBD1. J lost 3 bases, V lost 5 bases, and 8 bases had no gene match. Germline V lookup: CDR1 MDHEN, CDR2 SYDVKM. The CDR3 length is 15 residues. The CDR3: CASSRRDRRDTEAFF. The CDR3 DNA sequence: TGTGCCAGCAGTCGAAGGGACAGGAGGGACACTGAAGCTTTCTTT.

The chain is built from TRBV7-3 and TRBJ2-3; 8 bases are a match to TRBD1. V was pared by 5 bases and J by 5 bases, with 9 bases of the junction left unmatched. Germline assignment: CDR1 SGHTA and CDR2 FQGTGA. This CDR3 is built from 15 residues. The CDR3 loop is CASSTGTGLLDTQYF. CDR3 nucleotide sequence: TGTGCCAGCAGCACCGGGACAGGTTTATTAGATACGCAGTATTTT.

This chain connects TRBV5-6 to TRBJ2-1; TRBD1 agrees at 9 bases. CDR3 length: 16 amino acids. With V trimmed by 3 bases and J by 6 bases, 10 bases remained unmatched. Germline values: CDR1 SGHDT, CDR2 YYEEEE. DNA of the CDR3: TGTGCCAGCAGCTGGCCCGGGACAGGGTCGAGCAATGAGCAGTTCTTC. Its protein product is CASSWPGTGSSNEQFF.

Regarding this clone: Distinct nucleotide sequences in the sample also encode this CDR3. The V and J genes are TRBV19 and TRBJ2-2; D remains unclear. V was trimmed by 5 bases and J by 5 bases, leaving 9 bases between them. The V gene's germline CDR1 is LNHDA and CDR2 SQIVND (reference sequence). The CDR3 loop spans 13 amino acids. CDR3 DNA sequence: TGTGCCAGTAGTCGAACAACTACCGGGGAGCTGTTTTTT. Its protein product is CASSRTTTGELFF.

This chain connects TRBV28 to TRBJ2-4; D tentatively reads TRBD1 or TRBD2 (6 bases each). The CDR3 length is 12 residues. V was clipped by 2 bases and J by 8 bases, with 7 bases between them. Germline V gene sequence: CDR1 MDHEN, CDR2 SYDVKM. The CDR3 loop is CASSLRGHIQYF. For the CDR3, the DNA is TGTGCCAGCAGTTTACGGGGGCACATTCAGTACTTC. The variable domain in full, with the rest retrieved from reference TRBV28 and TRBJ2-4, is DVKVTQSSRYLVKRTGEKVFLECVQDMDHENMFWYRQDPGLGLRLIYFSYDVKMKEKGDIPEGYSVSREKKERFSLILESASTNQTSMYLCASSLRGHIQYFGAGTRLSVL.

This clone was seen only a few times. The V and J genes are TRBV19 and TRBJ2-1; 8 bases are a match to TRBD2. The germline gives CDR1 LNHDA, CDR2 SQIVND (reference sequence). The CDR3 extends over 15 amino acids. The trim removed 3 bases at V and 4 bases at J, leaving 5 bases unmatched. The CDR3 DNA follows: TGTGCCAGTAGTATGACGGGAGGGGGGTACAATGAGCAGTTCTTC. Protein sequence: CASSMTGGGYNEQFF.

The chain joins TRBV5-8 to TRBJ2-3; D is ambiguous. Germline V gene sequence: CDR1 SGHTS, CDR2 YDEGEE. The CDR3 extends over 14 amino acids. The V gene lost 1 base and the J gene lost 0 bases, with 6 bases spanning the gap. DNA for the CDR3: TGTGCCAGCAGCTTGACCAGAAGCACAGATACGCAGTATTTT. It translates to CASSLTRSTDTQYF.

This clone was seen at least ten times. V gene TRBV25-1 combines with J gene TRBJ2-1; D call uncertain. The CDR3 runs 13 residues. V shed 5 bases and J shed 10 bases, with 15 bases lying between them. Germline loops: CDR1 MGHDK, CDR2 SYGVNS. CDR3 nucleotides: TGTGCCAGCAGTCTCCGGGCCCAATGGGAGCAGTTCTTC. Protein product: CASSLRAQWEQFF.

This clone was detected only a few times. The rearrangement uses TRBV2 and TRBJ1-5; D remains unclear. CDR3 length: 11 residues. Per germline, CDR1 SNHLY and CDR2 FYNNEI. Trimming shortened V by 6 bases and J by 9 bases, and 9 bases separated the two germline ends. CDR3 sequence: CASSVLGPQHF. The DNA of the CDR3 is TGTGCCAGCAGCGTATTAGGGCCCCAGCATTTT.

This clone turned up a few times. The chain joins TRBV7-2 to TRBJ2-1, with a weak D call TRBD1 (5 bases). Trimming took off 3 bases at V and 2 bases at J, with 11 bases between the two ends. The CDR3 has 15 residues. CDR1 is SGHTA, CDR2 FQGNSA, per germline. The chain's CDR3 is CASSLDTSTYNEQFF. CDR3 nucleotides: TGTGCCAGCAGCTTGGACACTTCGACCTACAATGAGCAGTTCTTC. The full variable domain, with the rest looked up from reference TRBV7-2 and TRBJ2-1, is GAGVSQSPSNKVTEKGKDVELRCDPISGHTALYWYRQSLGQGLEFLIYFQGNSAPDKSGLPSDRFSAERTGGSVSTLTIQRTQQEDSAVYLCASSLDTSTYNEQFFGPGTRLTVL.

This clone was seen ten or more times. The junction and the germline gene differ at one end; a read error may be behind it. The chain combines TRBV5-1 with TRBJ2-5; unclear D gene. The CDR3 sequence is 14 residues long. Germline loops: CDR1 SGHRS, CDR2 YFSETQ. The CDR3 region is CASSLSVHQETQYF. Written as DNA, the CDR3 is TGCGCCAGCAGCTTATCCGTTCACCAGGAGACCCAGTACTTC.

The chain has TRBV28 and TRBJ1-1, with TRBD1 as a possible D gene (5 bases). Germline CDR1 is MDHEN and CDR2 is SYDVKM. The ends were cut back, 3 bases at V and 5 bases at J, with 22 bases in the middle. The CDR3 spans 17 residues. The DNA of the CDR3 is TGTGCCAGCAGTTTGGGCTCGGGAACGGGGCTTAGGACTGAAGCTTTCTTT. It yields the protein CASSLGSGTGLRTEAFF.

The rearrangement joins TRBV18 to TRBJ1-1; D ambiguous. Germline CDR1 and CDR2: KGHSH and LQKENI. Trimming shortened V by 2 bases and J by 2 bases, and 12 bases separated the two germline ends. CDR3 size: 15 residues. CDR3 sequence reads: CASSPSRAVNTEAFF. The CDR3 DNA reads TGTGCCAGCTCACCAAGCCGAGCGGTAAACACTGAAGCTTTCTTT.